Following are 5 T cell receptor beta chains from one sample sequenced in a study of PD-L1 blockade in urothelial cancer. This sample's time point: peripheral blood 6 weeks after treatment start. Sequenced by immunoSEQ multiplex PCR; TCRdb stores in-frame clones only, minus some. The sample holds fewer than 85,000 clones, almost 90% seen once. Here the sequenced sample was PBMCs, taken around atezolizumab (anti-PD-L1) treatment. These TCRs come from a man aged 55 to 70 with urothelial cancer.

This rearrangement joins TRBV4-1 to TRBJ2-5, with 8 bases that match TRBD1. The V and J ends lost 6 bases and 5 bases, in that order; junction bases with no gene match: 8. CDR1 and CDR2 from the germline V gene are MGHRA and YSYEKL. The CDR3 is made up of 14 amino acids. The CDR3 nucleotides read TGCGCCAGCAGTGTCGACAGGGGAATGGAGACCCAGTACTTC. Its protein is CASSVDRGMETQYF.

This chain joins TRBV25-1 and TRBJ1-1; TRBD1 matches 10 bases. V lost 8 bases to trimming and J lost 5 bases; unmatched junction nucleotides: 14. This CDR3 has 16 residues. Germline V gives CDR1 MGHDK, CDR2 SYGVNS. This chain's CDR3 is CASRKLGGQGFTEAFF. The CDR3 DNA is TGTGCCAGCCGAAAACTTGGGGGACAGGGGTTTACTGAAGCTTTCTTT.

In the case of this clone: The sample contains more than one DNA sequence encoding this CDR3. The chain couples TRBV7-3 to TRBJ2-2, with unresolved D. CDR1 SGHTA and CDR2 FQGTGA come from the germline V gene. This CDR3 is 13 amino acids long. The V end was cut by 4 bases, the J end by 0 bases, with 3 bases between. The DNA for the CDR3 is TGTGCCAGCAGCTCCGCGAACACCGGGGAGCTGTTTTTT. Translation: CASSSANTGELFF.

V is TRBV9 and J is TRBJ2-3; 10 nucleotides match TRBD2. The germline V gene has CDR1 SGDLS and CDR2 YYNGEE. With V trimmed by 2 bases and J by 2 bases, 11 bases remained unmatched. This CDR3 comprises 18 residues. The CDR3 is CASSVSRWSGGATDTQYF. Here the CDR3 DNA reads TGTGCCAGCAGCGTCTCCCGGTGGAGCGGGGGGGCCACAGATACGCAGTATTTT.

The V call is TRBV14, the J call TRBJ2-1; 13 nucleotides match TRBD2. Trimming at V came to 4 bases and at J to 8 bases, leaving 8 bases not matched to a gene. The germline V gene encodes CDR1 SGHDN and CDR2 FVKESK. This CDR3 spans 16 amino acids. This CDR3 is CASSLLGTSGIHEQFF. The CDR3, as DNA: TGTGCCAGCAGCCTGCTCGGGACTAGCGGGATCCATGAGCAGTTCTTC.